What follows are 9 T cell receptor beta chains derived from one specimen sequenced in a study of CD8+ T cells in alopecia areata. Noted treatment: oral pan-JAK inhibitor, 5-10 mg twice daily. cDNA reverse transcribed from extracted RNA served as the sequencing template. Data came from immunoSEQ multiplex PCR; TCRdb stores just in-frame clones and leaves some out. The data contain fewer than 250,000 clones, under 70% of them seen just once; the ten biggest clones take up more than 3.5%. The specimen was CD4+ T cells sorted from blood, collected at week 4, from a patient treated with tofacitinib. The receptors come from a human donor with alopecia areata.

V and J are TRBV29-1 and TRBJ2-7, with D perhaps TRBD1 (6 bases). Germline V CDR1 and CDR2: SQVTM, ANQGSEA. This CDR3 has 14 residues. Trimming pared 5 bases from V and 2 bases from J, leaving 16 bases between. The CDR3 is CSVTRGGSAYEQYF. The CDR3 DNA reads as TGCAGCGTTACTCGAGGGGGTTCGGCCTACGAGCAGTACTTC.

CDR3 sequence (DNA): TGTGCCTGGAGTGTACAGGGCACCTACGAGCAGTACTTC. Residues: CAWSVQGTYEQYF. The V gene is TRBV30, the J gene TRBJ2-7; tentatively, D is TRBD1 (6 bases). CDR1 and CDR2 from the germline V gene are GTSNPN and SVGIG (reference sequence). This CDR3 has 13 residues. Trimming cost V 0 bases and J 2 bases, with 8 bases left between them.

This clone occurred a few times. The gene calls are TRBV4-1 and TRBJ2-3; TRBD2 matches 13 bases. The germline V gene has CDR1 MGHRA and CDR2 YSYEKL. The CDR3 runs to 17 residues. The J segment lost 2 bases and the V segment lost 4 bases, leaving 6 bases of the junction unmatched. The DNA of the CDR3 is TGCGCCAGCAGCCTGGGCGGGACTAGCGGGGCCACAGATACGCAGTATTTT. It yields the protein CASSLGGTSGATDTQYF.

This chain uses TRBV19 with TRBJ2-1; D is undetermined. The CDR3 runs 12 residues. The V gene's germline CDR1 is LNHDA and CDR2 SQIVND (reference sequence). V lost 5 bases to trimming and J lost 9 bases, with 11 bases between them. CDR3 protein: CASSPASTEQFF. The DNA of the CDR3 is TGTGCCAGTAGTCCCGCTTCGACTGAGCAGTTCTTC.

The rearrangement links TRBV7-9 to TRBJ1-5; 8 nucleotides line up with TRBD1. Germline values: CDR1 SEHNR, CDR2 FQNEAQ (reference sequence). J lost 7 bases, V lost 6 bases, and 8 bases had no gene match. The CDR3 has 14 residues. The CDR3 sequence is CASSPGQGEQPQHF. Written as DNA, the CDR3 is TGTGCCAGCAGTCCCGGACAGGGCGAGCAGCCCCAGCATTTT.

CDR3 sequence: CASTPGQGRTYEQYF. In DNA, the CDR3 is TGTGCCAGCACCCCTGGACAGGGTAGAACCTACGAGCAGTACTTC. The J gene is TRBJ2-7, the V gene TRBV6-8, with 8 bases identical to TRBD1. Trimming took 7 bases from V and 2 from J; bases not matched to a gene: 10. This CDR3 contains 15 residues. Germline-derived CDR1 and CDR2 are MNHGY and SAAAGT.

This rearrangement joins TRBV5-4 to TRBJ2-1; perhaps TRBD2 as D (6 bases). The CDR3 sequence is 14 residues long. Germline assignment: CDR1 SGHNT and CDR2 YYREEE (reference sequence). V was trimmed by 3 bases and J by 6 bases, leaving 13 bases between them. The CDR3 sequence: CASSSGGTPNEQFF. The DNA of the CDR3 is TGTGCCAGCAGCTCGGGCGGGACCCCCAATGAGCAGTTCTTC.

The table lists this clone with many counts. This rearrangement joins TRBV7-9 to TRBJ1-2; D is ambiguous. The CDR3 covers 14 residues. Trimming left V 4 bases short and J 3 bases short, with 12 bases between. The germline gives CDR1 SEHNR, CDR2 FQNEAQ (reference sequence). This CDR3 reads CASSSLGFDYGYTF. CDR3 in DNA: TGTGCCAGCAGCTCACTGGGGTTTGACTATGGCTACACCTTC.

The chain uses TRBV29-1 and TRBJ1-1; D is uncertain. The CDR3 contains 11 residues. In germline, CDR1 is SQVTM, CDR2 ANQGSEA. Deletions cut 4 bases from V and 6 bases from J, with 9 bases between. CDR3 amino acids: CSVVRAAEAFF. The CDR3 DNA sequence: TGCAGCGTTGTGCGGGCAGCTGAAGCTTTCTTT. Combining the CDR3 with reference TRBV29-1 and TRBJ1-1 gives the whole variable domain SAVISQKPSRDICQRGTSLTIQCQVDSQVTMMFWYRQQPGQSLTLIATANQGSEATYESGFVIDKFPISRPNLTFSTLTVSNMSPEDSSIYLCSVVRAAEAFFGQGTRLTVV.